This TCR beta chain was recovered during a study of graft-versus-host responses after intestinal transplantation. As to this clone: Its target is unknown.

TCRdb keeps only in-frame clones here, not all; method: immunoSEQ multiplex PCR. The sample consists of 150,000 or so clones, about 93% of them appearing once. CDR1 MNHEY and CDR2 SVGAGI come from the germline V gene. The CDR3 extends over 14 amino acids. V dropped 6 bases and J dropped 7 bases, with 16 bases sitting between them. The sample in question was unstimulated CD4+ T cells sorted from spleen or lymph node cells, obtained before intestinal transplant. V and J are TRBV6-5 and TRBJ1-5, with D uncertain. The sequence came from a human donor who received an intestinal transplant. Written as DNA, the CDR3 is TGTGCCAGCAGCCCCCTACAGACGTGGCAGCCCCAGCATTTT. Translation gives CASSPLQTWQPQHF.